This record looks at one TCR beta chain sequence and its context. The germline CDR1 and CDR2 sequences are SGHTA and FQGTGA. This CDR3 comprises 15 residues. The V end was cut by 5 bases, the J end by 4 bases, with 17 bases between. The data stem from a study of T-cell memory formation after mild COVID-19. TCRdb analysed the 5' RACE reads with MiXCR anew, one entry per CDR3 protein. The data show 350,000 to 500,000 distinct CDR3 sequences, with more than 20% seen just once and roughly 14% held by the top ten. This TCR was sampled from an adult woman who had mild COVID-19 (a few samples of this study predate the infection). Cell type and time point are not known. The chain couples TRBV7-3 to TRBJ1-1; the D gene is possibly TRBD1 (6 bases). The sequencing input was PBMCs or a T cell subset sorted from them (not recorded which). CDR3 sequence reads: CASSPTRGLGTEAFF. CDR3 in DNA: TGTGCCAGCAGCCCAACTAGGGGGTTGGGCACTGAAGCTTTCTTT.